This paragraph covers one T cell receptor (beta chain) sequence. The protocol was immunoSEQ multiplex PCR, while the TCRdb copy is restricted to in-frame clones and leaves out a portion. This table has around 320,000 clones, around 87% appearing once. This sample is drawn from a study of shared clonotypes between healthy human individuals. Germline-derived CDR1 and CDR2 are SGHRS and YFSETQ. This CDR3 is built from 18 residues. The trim removed 4 bases at V and 5 bases at J, leaving 12 bases unmatched. The rearrangement uses TRBV5-1 and TRBJ2-2; 12 nucleotides align to TRBD2. The source of this sequence is a man younger than 30 in good health. Source material: memory CD8+ T cells sorted from blood. Subset here: CD45RO+ cells pooled with CCR7-negative TemRA cells. The chain's CDR3 is CASSARSTSGGWTGELFF. The CDR3 DNA sequence: TGCGCCAGCAGCGCACGCTCGACTAGCGGGGGATGGACCGGGGAGCTGTTTTTT.